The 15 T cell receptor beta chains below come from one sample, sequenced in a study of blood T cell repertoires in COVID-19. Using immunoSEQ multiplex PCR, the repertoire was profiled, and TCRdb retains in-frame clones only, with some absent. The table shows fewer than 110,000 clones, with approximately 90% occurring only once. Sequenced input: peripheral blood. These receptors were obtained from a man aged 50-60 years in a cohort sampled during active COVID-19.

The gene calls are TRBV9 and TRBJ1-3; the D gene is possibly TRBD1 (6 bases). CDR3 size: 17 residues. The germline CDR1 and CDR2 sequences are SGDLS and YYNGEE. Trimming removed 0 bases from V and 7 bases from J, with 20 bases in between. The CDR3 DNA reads TGTGCCAGCAGCGTAGAACTCAGGGGATCAGGGGAGAACACCATATATTTT. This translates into CASSVELRGSGENTIYF.

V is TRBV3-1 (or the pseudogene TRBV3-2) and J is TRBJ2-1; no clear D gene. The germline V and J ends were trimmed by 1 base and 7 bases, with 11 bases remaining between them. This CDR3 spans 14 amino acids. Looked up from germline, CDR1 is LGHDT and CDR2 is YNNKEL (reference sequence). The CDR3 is CASSQGRSRNEQFF. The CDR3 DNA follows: TGTGCCAGCAGCCAAGGTCGCAGCAGGAATGAGCAGTTCTTC.

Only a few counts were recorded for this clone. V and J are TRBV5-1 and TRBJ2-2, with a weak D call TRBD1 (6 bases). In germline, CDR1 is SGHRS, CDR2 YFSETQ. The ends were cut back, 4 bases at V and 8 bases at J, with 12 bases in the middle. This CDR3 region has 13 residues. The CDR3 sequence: CASSPRTAGELFF. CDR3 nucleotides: TGCGCCAGCAGCCCCAGGACAGCGGGGGAGCTGTTTTTT.

The CDR3 sequence: CATSEPGTGNEQFF. In DNA, the CDR3 is TGTGCCACCAGTGAGCCCGGGACAGGGAATGAGCAGTTCTTC. The rearrangement joins TRBV24-1 to TRBJ2-1, with 9 positions matching TRBD1. V trimming: 4 bases; J trimming: 7 bases; junction bases outside the gene matches: 4. The CDR3 spans 14 residues. In germline, CDR1 is KGHDR, CDR2 SFDVKD.

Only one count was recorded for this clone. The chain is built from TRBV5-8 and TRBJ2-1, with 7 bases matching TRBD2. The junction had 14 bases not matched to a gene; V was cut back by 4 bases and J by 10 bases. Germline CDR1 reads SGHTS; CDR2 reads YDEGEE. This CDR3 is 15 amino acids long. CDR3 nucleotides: TGTGCCAGCAGCCTGGTAGAGCGGGGATCTGAAGAGCAGTTCTTC. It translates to CASSLVERGSEEQFF.

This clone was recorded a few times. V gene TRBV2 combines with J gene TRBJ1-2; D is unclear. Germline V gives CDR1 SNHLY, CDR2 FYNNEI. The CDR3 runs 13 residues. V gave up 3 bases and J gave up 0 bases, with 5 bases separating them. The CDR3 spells CASSDRSNYGYTF. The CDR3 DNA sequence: TGTGCCAGCAGTGACCGTTCTAACTATGGCTACACCTTC.

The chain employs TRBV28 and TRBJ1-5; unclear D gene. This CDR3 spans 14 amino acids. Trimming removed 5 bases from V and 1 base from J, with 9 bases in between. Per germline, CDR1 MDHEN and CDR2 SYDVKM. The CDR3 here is CASSLDLSNQPQHF. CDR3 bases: TGTGCCAGCAGTCTAGATTTGAGCAATCAGCCCCAGCATTTT.

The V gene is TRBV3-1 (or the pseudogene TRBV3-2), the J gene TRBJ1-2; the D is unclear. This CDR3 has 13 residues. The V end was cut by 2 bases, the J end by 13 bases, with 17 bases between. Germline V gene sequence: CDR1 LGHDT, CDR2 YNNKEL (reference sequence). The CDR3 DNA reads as TGTGCCAGCAGCCAACAGGTTTTCGGAGGGAGCACCTTC. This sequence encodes CASSQQVFGGSTF.

The CDR3 nucleotides read TGTGCCAGCAGCGACAGGGGCACCGCCAAAAACATTCAGTACTTC. Translating gives CASSDRGTAKNIQYF. The chain has TRBV2 and TRBJ2-4, with 8 bases matching TRBD1. Germline-derived CDR1 and CDR2 are SNHLY and FYNNEI. J gave up 1 base and V 6 bases, and 5 bases lay outside the gene matches. This CDR3 comprises 15 residues.

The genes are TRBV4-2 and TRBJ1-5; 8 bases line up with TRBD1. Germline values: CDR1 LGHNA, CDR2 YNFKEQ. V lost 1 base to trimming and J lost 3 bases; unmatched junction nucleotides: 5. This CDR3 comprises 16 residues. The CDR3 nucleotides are TGTGCCAGCAGCCAAGGGACAGGGCCCGACAATCAGCCCCAGCATTTT. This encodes CASSQGTGPDNQPQHF.

DNA for the CDR3: TGTGCCAGCAGTTACCCGGACAACACAGATACGCAGTATTTT. Encoded protein: CASSYPDNTDTQYF. This chain connects TRBV6-2 or TRBV6-3 to TRBJ2-3, with D tentatively TRBD1 (5 bases). The CDR3 is made up of 14 amino acids. Germline CDR1 is MNHEY and CDR2 is SVGEGT. Between the trimmed V and J ends, which lost 2 bases and 2 bases, there was a span of 8 bases.

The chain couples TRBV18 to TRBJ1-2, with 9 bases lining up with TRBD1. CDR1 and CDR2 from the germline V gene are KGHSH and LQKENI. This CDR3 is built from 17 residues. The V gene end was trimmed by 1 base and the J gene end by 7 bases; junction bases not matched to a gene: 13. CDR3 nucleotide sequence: TGTGCCAGCTCACCACGTCAGGCAGGGACAGGGTATCGTGGCTACACCTTC. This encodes CASSPRQAGTGYRGYTF.

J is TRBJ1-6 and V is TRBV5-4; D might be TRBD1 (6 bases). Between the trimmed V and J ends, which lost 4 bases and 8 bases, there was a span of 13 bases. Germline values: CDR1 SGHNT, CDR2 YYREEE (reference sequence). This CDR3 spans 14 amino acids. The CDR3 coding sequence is TGTGCCAGCAGCCTTGACAGGTTCCATTCACCCCTCCACTTT. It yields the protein CASSLDRFHSPLHF.

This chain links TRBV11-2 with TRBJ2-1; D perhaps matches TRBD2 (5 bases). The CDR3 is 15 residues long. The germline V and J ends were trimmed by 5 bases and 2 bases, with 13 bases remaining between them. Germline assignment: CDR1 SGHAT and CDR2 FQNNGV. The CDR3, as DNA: TGTGCCAGCAGCCCCTTTTCCGGGGCCTACAATGAGCAGTTCTTC. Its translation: CASSPFSGAYNEQFF.

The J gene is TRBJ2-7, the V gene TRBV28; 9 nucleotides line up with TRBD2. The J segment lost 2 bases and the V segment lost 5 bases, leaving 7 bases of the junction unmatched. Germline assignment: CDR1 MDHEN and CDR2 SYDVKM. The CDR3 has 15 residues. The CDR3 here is CASSPPSGEPYEQYV. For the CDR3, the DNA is TGTGCCAGCAGTCCTCCTAGCGGGGAGCCCTACGAGCAGTACGTC.